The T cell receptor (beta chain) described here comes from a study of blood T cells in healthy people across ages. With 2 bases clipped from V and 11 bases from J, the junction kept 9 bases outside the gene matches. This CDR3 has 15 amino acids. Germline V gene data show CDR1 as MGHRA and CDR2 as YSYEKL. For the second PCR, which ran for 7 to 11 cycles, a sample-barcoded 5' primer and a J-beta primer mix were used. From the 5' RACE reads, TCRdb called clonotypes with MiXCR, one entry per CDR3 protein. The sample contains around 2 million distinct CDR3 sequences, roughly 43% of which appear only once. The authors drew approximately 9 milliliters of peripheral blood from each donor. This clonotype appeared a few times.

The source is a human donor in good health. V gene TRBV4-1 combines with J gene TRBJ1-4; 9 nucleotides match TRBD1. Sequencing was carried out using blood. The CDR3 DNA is TGCGCCAGCAGCCAACCGGGACAGGGCGTAGAGAAACTGTTTTTT. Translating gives CASSQPGQGVEKLFF.